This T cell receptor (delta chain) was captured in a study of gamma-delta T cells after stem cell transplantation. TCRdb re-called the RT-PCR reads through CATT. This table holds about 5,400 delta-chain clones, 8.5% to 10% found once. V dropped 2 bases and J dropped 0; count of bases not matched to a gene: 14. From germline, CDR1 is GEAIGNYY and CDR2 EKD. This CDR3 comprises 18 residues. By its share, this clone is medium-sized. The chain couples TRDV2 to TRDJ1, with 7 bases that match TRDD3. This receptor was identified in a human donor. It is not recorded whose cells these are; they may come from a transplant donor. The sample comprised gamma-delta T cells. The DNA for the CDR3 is TGTGCCTGTGACAACCTCATGGGGGACGATACGTACACCGATAAACTCATCTTT. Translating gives CACDNLMGDDTYTDKLIF.